The TCR beta chain described here comes from a study of cytomegalovirus exposure and HLA in healthy donors. Looking at the study overall: There were 65 million to 85 million unique TCRs (from HLA-typed donors) in an early data release. Study-level results: Association with HLA alleles at 0.05 false discovery rate was found for 15,000 or so TCR beta sequences in a later analysis. The authors listed approximately 150 TCR beta chains as cytomegalovirus-associated. The authors later linked a missense DCLRE1C variant to TCR beta V- and J-gene trimming.

In regard to this clone: Its cognate antigen is unknown.

Primers: 60 Vbeta forward and 13 Jbeta reverse. Assay used: immunoSEQ multiplex PCR; TCRdb lists only in-frame clones, some missing. The sample yields about 130,000 clones, approximately 82% seen once. The V and J ends lost 2 bases and 4 bases, in that order; junction bases with no gene match: 5. The CDR3 runs 16 residues. Germline CDR1 is SGHNT and CDR2 is YENEEA. The TCR originated in a man younger than 30 in good health and CMV-seropositive. The source material was PBMCs. The gene calls are TRBV11-3 and TRBJ2-2, with TRBD2 identical over 9 bases. The CDR3 DNA is TGTGCCAGCAGCTTAAGCGGGGGGACGAGCACCGGGGAGCTGTTTTTT. Amino acid sequence: CASSLSGGTSTGELFF.